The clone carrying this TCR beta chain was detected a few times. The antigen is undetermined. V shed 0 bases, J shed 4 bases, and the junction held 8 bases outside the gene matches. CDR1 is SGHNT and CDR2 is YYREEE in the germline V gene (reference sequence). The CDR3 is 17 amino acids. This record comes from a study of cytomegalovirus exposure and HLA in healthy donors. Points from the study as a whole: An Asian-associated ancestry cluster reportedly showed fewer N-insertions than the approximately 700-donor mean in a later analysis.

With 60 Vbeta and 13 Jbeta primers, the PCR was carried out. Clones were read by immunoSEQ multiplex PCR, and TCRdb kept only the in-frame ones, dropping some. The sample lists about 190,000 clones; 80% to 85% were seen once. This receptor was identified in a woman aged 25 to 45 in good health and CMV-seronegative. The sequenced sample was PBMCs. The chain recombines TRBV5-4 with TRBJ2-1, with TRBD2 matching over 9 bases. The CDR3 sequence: CASSLGAELAGYNEQFF. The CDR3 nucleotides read TGTGCCAGCAGCTTGGGAGCGGAGCTAGCGGGGTACAATGAGCAGTTCTTC.